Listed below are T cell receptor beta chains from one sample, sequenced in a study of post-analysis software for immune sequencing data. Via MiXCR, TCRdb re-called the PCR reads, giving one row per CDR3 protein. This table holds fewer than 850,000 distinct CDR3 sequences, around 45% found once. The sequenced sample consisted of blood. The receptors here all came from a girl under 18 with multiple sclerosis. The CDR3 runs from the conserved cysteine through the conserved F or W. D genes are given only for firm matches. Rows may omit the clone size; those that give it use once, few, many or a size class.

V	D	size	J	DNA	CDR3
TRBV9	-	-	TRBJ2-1	TGTGCCAGCAGCCCTTCGGGGGTCAACTACAATGAGCAGTTCTTC	CASSPSGVNYNEQFF
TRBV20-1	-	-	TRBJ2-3	TGCAGTTACCCCGCACAGGGCCCCGATACGCAGTATTTT	CSYPAQGPDTQYF
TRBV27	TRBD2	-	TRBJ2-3	TGTGCCAGCAGCCCAAGCCCGCACCTAGCGGGAGAGGCAGATACGCAGTATTTT	CASSPSPHLAGEADTQYF
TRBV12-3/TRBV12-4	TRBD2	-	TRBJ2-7	TGTGCCAGCAGTTTAGACTGCGGGACTAGCGGGAAGGTCGAGCAGTACTTC	CASSLDCGTSGKVEQYF
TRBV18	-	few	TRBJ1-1	TGTGCCAGCTCGCCAGTTTTGAACACTGAAGCTTTCTTT	CASSPVLNTEAFF
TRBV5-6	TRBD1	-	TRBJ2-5	TGTGCCAGCAGCTCCCAGGGGGCGTTCGACCAGTACTTC	CASSSQGAFDQYF
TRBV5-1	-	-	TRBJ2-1	TGCGCCAGCAGCTTGCAGCGCGGGATGGTCGATGAGCAGTTCTTC	CASSLQRGMVDEQFF
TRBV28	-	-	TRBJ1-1	TGTGCCAGCAGTTTACCCTCCAGGGGAGAAGCTTTCTTT	CASSLPSRGEAFF
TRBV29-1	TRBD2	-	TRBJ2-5	TGCAGCGCTCACCCGGGACTAGCGGGGCAAGAGACCCAGTACTTC	CSAHPGLAGQETQYF
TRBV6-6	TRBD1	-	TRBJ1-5	TGTGTCAGCAGTTCCCCCACAGGGGGAATCAATCAGCCCCAGCATTTT	CVSSSPTGGINQPQHF
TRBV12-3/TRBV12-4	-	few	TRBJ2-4	TGTGCCAGCAGTGCCCTAGGAGGGTCCAAAAACATTCAGTACTTC	CASSALGGSKNIQYF
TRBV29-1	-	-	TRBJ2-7	TGCAGCGTTGAGGCCAGGGGTAGCTCCTACGAGCAGTACTTC	CSVEARGSSYEQYF
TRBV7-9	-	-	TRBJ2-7	TGTGCCAGCAGCTTAGACAACCCCGCCTACGAGCAGTACTTC	CASSLDNPAYEQYF
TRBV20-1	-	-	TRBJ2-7	TGCAGTGCTAGAGTTCCCCCCTCGACACGGGTCTACGAGCAGTACTTC	CSARVPPSTRVYEQYF
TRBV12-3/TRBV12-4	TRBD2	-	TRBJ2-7	TGTGCCAGCACCCTGTCCGGGAGGCTCCACGAGCAGTACTTC	CASTLSGRLHEQYF
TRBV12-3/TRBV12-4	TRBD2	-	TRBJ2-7	TGTGCCAGCAGTTTAGTCCCGGGGGCGGGAGGGCCCTACGAGCAGTACTTC	CASSLVPGAGGPYEQYF
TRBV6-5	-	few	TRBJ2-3	TGTGCCAGCAGTTGGACAGACGGAGATACGCAGTATTTT	CASSWTDGDTQYF
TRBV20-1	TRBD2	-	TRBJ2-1	TGCAGTGCCCACGGGAAGCGGGGGAGCAATGAGCAGTTCTTC	CSAHGKRGSNEQFF
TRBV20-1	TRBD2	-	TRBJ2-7	TGCAGTGCTAGGAGGGCGGGAGGGCCTTACGAGCAGTACTTC	CSARRAGGPYEQYF
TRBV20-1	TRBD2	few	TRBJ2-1	TGCAGTGCCTTTAAGGGTAGCGGGAGGGCCGGGGAGCAGTTCTTC	CSAFKGSGRAGEQFF
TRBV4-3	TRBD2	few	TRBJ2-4	TGCGCCAGCAGCCAAGTGATAAGCGGGAGAATGGTCACCAAAAACATTCAGTACTTC	CASSQVISGRMVTKNIQYF
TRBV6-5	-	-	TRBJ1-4	TGTGCCAGCAGTCGAACCCCAGGGGCAACTAATGAAAAACTGTTTTTT	CASSRTPGATNEKLFF
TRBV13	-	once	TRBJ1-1	TGTGCCAGCATCATCGACAGGAACACTGAAGCTTTCTTT	CASIIDRNTEAFF
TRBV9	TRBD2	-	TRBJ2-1	TGTGCCAGCAGCGTATGGGAGGGGGAACTAGCGGCACCCTACAATGAGCAGTTCTTC	CASSVWEGELAAPYNEQFF
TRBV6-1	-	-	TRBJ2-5	TGTGCCAGCAGTGGGCATATTGGGGAGACCCAGTACTTC	CASSGHIGETQYF
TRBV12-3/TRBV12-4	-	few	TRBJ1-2	TGTGCCAGCAGCCCTACCTGGACGGCCGGTGCCTATGGCTACACCTTC	CASSPTWTAGAYGYTF
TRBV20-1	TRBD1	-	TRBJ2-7	TGCAGTGCTAGAGAAGACAGGGTTACCTACGAGCAGTACTTC	CSAREDRVTYEQYF
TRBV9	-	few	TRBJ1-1	TGTGCCAGCAGCGTAGGGTGGAAGGGAGGAGAAGCTTTCTTT	CASSVGWKGGEAFF
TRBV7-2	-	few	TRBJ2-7	TGTGCCAGCAGCCCGCGGCTAACTACCAACTACGAGCAGTACTTC	CASSPRLTTNYEQYF
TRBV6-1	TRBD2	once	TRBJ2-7	TGTGCCAGCAGTGACAGTCGTCTAGCGGGAGGGTACTCCTACGAGCAGTACTTC	CASSDSRLAGGYSYEQYF
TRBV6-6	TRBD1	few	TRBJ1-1	TGTGCCAGCAGTTACCCCAAGACAGGGATAAACACTGAAGCTTTCTTT	CASSYPKTGINTEAFF
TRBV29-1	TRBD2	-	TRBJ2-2	TGCAGCGTCGGGACTAGCGGCCGGAACACCGGGGAGCTGTTTTTT	CSVGTSGRNTGELFF
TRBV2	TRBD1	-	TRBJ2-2	TGTGCCAGCAGTGAAGCCAGACAGGGTTCGAACACCGGGGAGCTGTTTTTT	CASSEARQGSNTGELFF
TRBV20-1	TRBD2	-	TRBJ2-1	TGCAGTGCTAGAGATGGAGGACTAGCGGGAGGGCCGTTCAATGAGCAGTTCTTC	CSARDGGLAGGPFNEQFF
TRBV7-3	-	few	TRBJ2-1	TGTGCCAGCAGCTTAACGAGGGAGAAAGAGCAGTTCTTC	CASSLTREKEQFF
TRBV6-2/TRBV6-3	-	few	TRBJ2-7	TGTGCCAGCAGTTACTCCGGACCGTTGAACGAGCAGTACTTC	CASSYSGPLNEQYF
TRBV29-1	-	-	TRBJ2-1	TGCAGCGCCGAGGGCCGGTCATACAATGAGCAGTTCTTC	CSAEGRSYNEQFF
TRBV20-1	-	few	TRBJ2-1	TGCAGTGCTAGAGAAGGACTGAGCTCCTACAATGAGCAGTTCTTC	CSAREGLSSYNEQFF
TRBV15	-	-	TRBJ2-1	TGTGCCACCAGCAGAGCGGGGTCACCAAATGAGCAGTTCTTC	CATSRAGSPNEQFF
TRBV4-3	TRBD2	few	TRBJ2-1	TGCGCCAGCAGCCAAGATGGAATAGCGGGTCCCTCCTACAATGAGCAGTTCTTC	CASSQDGIAGPSYNEQFF
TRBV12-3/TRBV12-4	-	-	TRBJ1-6	TGTGCCAGCAGTTGGACAGATAATTCACCCCTCCACTTT	CASSWTDNSPLHF
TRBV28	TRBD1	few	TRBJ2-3	TGTGCCACTGGACAGGGGGCGCCAGATACGCAGTATTTT	CATGQGAPDTQYF
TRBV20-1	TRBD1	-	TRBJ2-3	TGCAGTGCCTTAACAGGGGTAGGCACAGATACGCAGTATTTT	CSALTGVGTDTQYF
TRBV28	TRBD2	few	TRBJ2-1	TGTGCCAGCAAGATGGGACTAGCGGCCTACAATGAGCAGTTCTTC	CASKMGLAAYNEQFF
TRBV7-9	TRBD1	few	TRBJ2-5	TGTGCCAGCAGCCCCCGGGACAGGGAAAGAGAGACCCAGTACTTC	CASSPRDRERETQYF
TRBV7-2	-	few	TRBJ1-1	TGTGCCAGCAGCTCGAACCCCCTGGGTAGCCATGAAGCTTTCTTT	CASSSNPLGSHEAFF